This entry features one T cell receptor beta chain sequence. Its antigen is still unknown. TCRdb reanalysed the reads using MiXCR and keeps one entry per CDR3 protein. The sample lists approximately 300,000 distinct CDR3 sequences, 25% occurring once. This sample was included in a study of T cell repertoires in cytomegalovirus infection. Germline assignment: CDR1 MGHRA and CDR2 YSYEKL. The CDR3 consists of 15 residues. V dropped 0 bases and J dropped 1 base, with 9 bases sitting between them. The sequence was obtained from a human donor in good health (CMV status not recorded). Some clones in this sample may be carry-over from other donors' samples. The rearrangement links TRBV4-1 to TRBJ1-2; D uncertain. The sample consisted of cultured PBMCs, taken from culture after CMV antigen stimulation. Here the CDR3 DNA reads TGCGCCAGCAGCCAAGAGGTGGGAGGTAACTATGGCTACACCTTC. It encodes CASSQEVGGNYGYTF.